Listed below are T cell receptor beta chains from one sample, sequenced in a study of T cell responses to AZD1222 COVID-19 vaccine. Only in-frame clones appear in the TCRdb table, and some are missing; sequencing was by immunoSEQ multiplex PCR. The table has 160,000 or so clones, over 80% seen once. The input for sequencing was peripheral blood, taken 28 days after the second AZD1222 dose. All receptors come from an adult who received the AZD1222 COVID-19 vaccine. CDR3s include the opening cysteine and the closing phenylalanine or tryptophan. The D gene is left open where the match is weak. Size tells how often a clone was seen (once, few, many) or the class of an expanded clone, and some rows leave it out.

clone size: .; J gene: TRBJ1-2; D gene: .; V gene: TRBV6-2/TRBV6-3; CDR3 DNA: TGTGCCAGCAGTCGGGCAGGGGTGTATGGCTACACCTTC; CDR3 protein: CASSRAGVYGYTF
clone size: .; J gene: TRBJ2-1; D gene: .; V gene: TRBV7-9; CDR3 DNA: TGTGCCAGCAGCAGGCGGGACTTAAGCAATGAGCAGTTCTTC; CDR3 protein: CASSRRDLSNEQFF
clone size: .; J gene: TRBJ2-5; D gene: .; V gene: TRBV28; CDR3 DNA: TGTGCCAGCAGTAAGCAAACTCGGTCGGAGACCCAGTACTTC; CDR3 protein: CASSKQTRSETQYF
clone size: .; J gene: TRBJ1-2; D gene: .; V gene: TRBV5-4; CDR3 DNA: TGTGCCAGCAGCGCCGACAGGAGCTATGGCTACACCTTC; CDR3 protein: CASSADRSYGYTF
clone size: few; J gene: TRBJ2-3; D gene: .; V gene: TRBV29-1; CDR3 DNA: TGCAGCGTTACCGCCACTACCACAGATACGCAGTATTTT; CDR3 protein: CSVTATTTDTQYF
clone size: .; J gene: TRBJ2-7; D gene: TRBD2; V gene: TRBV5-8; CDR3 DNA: TGTGCCAGCAGCCGGCCCTTCGGGGGGGAGGGCTTAGTGCAGTACTTC; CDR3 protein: CASSRPFGGEGLVQYF
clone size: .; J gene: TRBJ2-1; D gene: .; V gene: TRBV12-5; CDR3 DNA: TGTGCTAGTGAGAGGGGAGGAGGATATGAGCAGTTCTTC; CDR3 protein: CASERGGGYEQFF
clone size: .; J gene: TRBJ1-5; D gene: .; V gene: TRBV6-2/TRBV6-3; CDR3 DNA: TGTGCCAGCAGTTCAAACAGGGTAGGAGGGCAGCCCCAGCATTTT; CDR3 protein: CASSSNRVGGQPQHF
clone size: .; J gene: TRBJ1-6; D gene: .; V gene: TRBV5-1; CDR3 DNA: TGCGCCAGCAGCTTGGACATTCAGGGTCTTGGTTCACCCCTCCACTTT; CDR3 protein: CASSLDIQGLGSPLHF
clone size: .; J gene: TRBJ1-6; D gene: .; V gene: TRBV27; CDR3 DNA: TGTGCCAGCAGACATCTCCGGGACAATTCACCCCTCCACTTT; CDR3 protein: CASRHLRDNSPLHF
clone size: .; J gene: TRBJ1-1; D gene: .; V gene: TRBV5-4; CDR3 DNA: TGTGCCAGCAGCTTGGGTTTGGGTGACAGTGAAGCTTTCTTT; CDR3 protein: CASSLGLGDSEAFF
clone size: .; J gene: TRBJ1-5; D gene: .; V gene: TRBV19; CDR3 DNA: TGTGCCAGTAGTATTACAGGGCCGTGGCAGCCCCAGCATTTT; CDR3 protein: CASSITGPWQPQHF
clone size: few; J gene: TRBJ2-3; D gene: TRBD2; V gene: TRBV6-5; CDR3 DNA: TGTGCCAGCAAAAGGACTAGCTCCACAGATACGCAGTATTTT; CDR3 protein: CASKRTSSTDTQYF
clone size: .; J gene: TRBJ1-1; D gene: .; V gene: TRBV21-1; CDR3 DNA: TGTGCCAGCAGCAAAAAACTCGGCATCATGAACACTGAAGCTTTCTTT; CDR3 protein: CASSKKLGIMNTEAFF
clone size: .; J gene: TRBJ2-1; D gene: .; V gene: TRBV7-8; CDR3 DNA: TGTGCCAGCAGCTTAGCGAGGGGGGCCGCAGCCTCCTACAATGAGCAGTTCTTC; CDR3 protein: CASSLARGAAASYNEQFF
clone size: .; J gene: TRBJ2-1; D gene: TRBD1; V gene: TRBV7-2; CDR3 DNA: TGTGCCAGCAGCTCGCCGGGACAGAACAATGAGCAGTTCTTC; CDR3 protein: CASSSPGQNNEQFF
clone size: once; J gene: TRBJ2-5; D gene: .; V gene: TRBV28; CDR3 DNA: TGTGCCAGCAGTGGCGCCCTAGAGACCCAGTACTTC; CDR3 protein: CASSGALETQYF
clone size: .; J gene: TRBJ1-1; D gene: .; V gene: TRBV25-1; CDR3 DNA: TGTGCCAGCAGCCTACGGACGGCAACTGAAGCTTTCTTT; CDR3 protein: CASSLRTATEAFF
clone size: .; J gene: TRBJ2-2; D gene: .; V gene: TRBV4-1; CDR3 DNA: TGCGCCAGCAGCCATGGGCAGGGGAACACCGGGGAGCTGTTTTTT; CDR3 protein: CASSHGQGNTGELFF
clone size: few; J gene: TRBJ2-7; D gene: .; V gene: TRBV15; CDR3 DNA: TGTGCCACCAGCAGAAAACTCCGGGACACCTACGAGCAGTACTTC; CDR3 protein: CATSRKLRDTYEQYF
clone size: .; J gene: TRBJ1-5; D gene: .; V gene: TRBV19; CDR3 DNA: TGTGCCAGTAGACAGGAGAGGCGCGGCAATCAGCCCCAGCATTTT; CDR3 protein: CASRQERRGNQPQHF
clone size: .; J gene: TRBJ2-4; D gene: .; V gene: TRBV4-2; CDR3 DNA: TGTGCCAGCAGCCCCCTTCTGATGGGGGAGAGGGCCAAAAACATTCAGTACTTC; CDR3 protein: CASSPLLMGERAKNIQYF
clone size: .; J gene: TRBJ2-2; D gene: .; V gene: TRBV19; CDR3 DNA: TGTGCCAGCACAGGGTCGAACACCGGGGAGCTGTTTTTT; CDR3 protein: CASTGSNTGELFF
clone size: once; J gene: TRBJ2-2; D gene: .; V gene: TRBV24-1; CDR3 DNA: TGTGCCACCAGTGATTTTAGGGGTCCGGGGACCGGGGAGCTGTTTTTT; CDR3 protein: CATSDFRGPGTGELFF
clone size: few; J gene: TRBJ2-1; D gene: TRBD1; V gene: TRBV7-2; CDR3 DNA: TGTGCCAGCAGCCAGACAGGGTCCGGCAATGAGCAGTTCTTC; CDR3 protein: CASSQTGSGNEQFF
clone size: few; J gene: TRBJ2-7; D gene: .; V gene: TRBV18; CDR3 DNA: TGTGCCAGCTCACCGTCCAGGGAGGACGAGCAGTACTTC; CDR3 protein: CASSPSREDEQYF
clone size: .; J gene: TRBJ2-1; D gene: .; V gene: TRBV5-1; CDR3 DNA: TGCGCCAGCGCGGAGGAAGCGGGCCCCAGGGATGAGCAGTTCTTC; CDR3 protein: CASAEEAGPRDEQFF
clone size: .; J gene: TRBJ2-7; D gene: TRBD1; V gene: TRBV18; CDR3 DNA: TGTGCCAGCTCGCCCACAGGGGGTTACTACGAGCAGTACTTC; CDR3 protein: CASSPTGGYYEQYF
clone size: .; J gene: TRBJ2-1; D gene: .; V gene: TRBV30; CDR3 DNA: TGTGCCTGGGCGGGACAGCACAATGAGCAGTTCTTC; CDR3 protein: CAWAGQHNEQFF
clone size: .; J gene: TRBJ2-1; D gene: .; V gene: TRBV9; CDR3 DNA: TGTGCCAGCAGCGTATCTATCATGGGGGGGGCTGGCTACAATGAGCAGTTCTTC; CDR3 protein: CASSVSIMGGAGYNEQFF
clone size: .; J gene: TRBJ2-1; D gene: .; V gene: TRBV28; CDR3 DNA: TGTGCCAGCAGTGCCAAAATGAAGCAGTTCTTC; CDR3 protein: CASSAKMKQFF
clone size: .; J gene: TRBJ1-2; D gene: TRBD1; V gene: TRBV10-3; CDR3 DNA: TGTGCCATCACCTACGACAGGGACCTTGGCTACACCTTC; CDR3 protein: CAITYDRDLGYTF
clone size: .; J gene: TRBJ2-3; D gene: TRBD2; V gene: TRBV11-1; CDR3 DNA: TGTGCCAGCAGAAGCGGGAGTGGCACAGATACGCAGTATTTT; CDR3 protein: CASRSGSGTDTQYF
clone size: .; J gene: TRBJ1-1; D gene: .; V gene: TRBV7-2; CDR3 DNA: TGTGCCAGCAGCGTATCAGGGGAGGTCACTGAAGCTTTCTTT; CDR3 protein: CASSVSGEVTEAFF
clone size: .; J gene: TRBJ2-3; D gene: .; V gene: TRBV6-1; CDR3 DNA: TGTGCCAGCAGTGAATGGCGGGACGGAACCCAAAATACGCAGTATTTT; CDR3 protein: CASSEWRDGTQNTQYF
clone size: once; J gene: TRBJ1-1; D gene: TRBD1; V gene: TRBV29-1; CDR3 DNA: TGCAGCGGGACGGACAGGGGCACTGAAGCTTTCTTT; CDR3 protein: CSGTDRGTEAFF
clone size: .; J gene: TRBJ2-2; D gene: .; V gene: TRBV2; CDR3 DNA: TGTGCCAGCAGTGTCGCGTTCACCGGGGAGCTGTTTTTT; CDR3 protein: CASSVAFTGELFF
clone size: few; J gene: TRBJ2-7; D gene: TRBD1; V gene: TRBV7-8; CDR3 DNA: TGTGCCAGCAGCTTCGGGACAGGGCCCTACGAGCAGTACTTC; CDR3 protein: CASSFGTGPYEQYF